Included here is one TCR beta chain sequence, with context. The data are from a study of blood T cells in healthy people across ages. Then a second PCR, running about 6 to 12 cycles, was carried out with a sample-barcoded 5' primer and a J-beta primer mix. TCRdb called the 5' RACE reads again in MiXCR, with one record for every CDR3 protein. Among hundreds of thousands of distinct CDR3 sequences listed, roughly 43% were seen once. In each sample, at least 7 million PBMCs were isolated. Germline V gives CDR1 MDHEN, CDR2 SYDVKM. Between the trimmed V and J ends, which lost 8 bases and 3 bases, there was a span of 16 bases. The CDR3 covers 14 residues.

The receptor's source is an elderly man in good health. This chain uses TRBV28 with TRBJ2-5; D gene ambiguous. Sequenced material: blood. In DNA form, the CDR3 reads TGTGCCAGCCCTCCGTGGGCGACAAAAGAGACCCAGTACTTC. Encoded protein: CASPPWATKETQYF.